This T cell receptor (beta chain) came from a study of cytomegalovirus exposure and HLA in healthy donors. The PCR ran on 60 Vbeta and 13 Jbeta primers. The table came from immunoSEQ multiplex PCR; TCRdb's copy has only in-frame clones and leaves some out. The sample holds about 150,000 clones, roughly 80% seen once. This CDR3 is built from 14 residues. CDR1 is MDHEN, CDR2 SYDVKM, per germline. V gene TRBV28 combines with J gene TRBJ1-1; D possibly corresponds to TRBD1 (6 bases). The sample comprised PBMCs. The TCR sequence derives from a man aged 25-45 years in good health and CMV-seropositive. CDR3 coding DNA: TGTGCTTCAAGGGAAGGGGGGGGGAACACTGAAGCTTTCTTT. The encoded protein is CASREGGGNTEAFF.